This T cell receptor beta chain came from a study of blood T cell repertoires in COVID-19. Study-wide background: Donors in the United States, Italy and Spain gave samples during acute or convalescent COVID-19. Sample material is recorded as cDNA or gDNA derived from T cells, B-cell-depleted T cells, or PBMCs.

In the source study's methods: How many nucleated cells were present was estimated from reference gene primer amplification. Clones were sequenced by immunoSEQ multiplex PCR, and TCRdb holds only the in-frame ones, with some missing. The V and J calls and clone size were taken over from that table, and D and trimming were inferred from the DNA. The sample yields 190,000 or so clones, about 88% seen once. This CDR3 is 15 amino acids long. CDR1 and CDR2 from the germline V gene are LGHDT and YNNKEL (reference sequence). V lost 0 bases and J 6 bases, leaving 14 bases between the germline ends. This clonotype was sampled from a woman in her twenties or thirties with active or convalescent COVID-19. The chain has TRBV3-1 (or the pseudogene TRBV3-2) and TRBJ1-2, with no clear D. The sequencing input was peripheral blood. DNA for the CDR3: TGTGCCAGCAGCCAAGATATGAGGGTGCGTAATGGCTACACCTTC. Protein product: CASSQDMRVRNGYTF.